This TCR beta chain was sequenced in a study of cytomegalovirus exposure and HLA in healthy donors. The PCR contained 60 Vbeta and 13 Jbeta primers. Clones were read by immunoSEQ multiplex PCR, and TCRdb kept only the in-frame ones, dropping some. Here the sample spans more than 150,000 clones, 80% being singletons. The junction had 3 bases not matched to a gene; V was cut back by 0 bases and J by 4 bases. Germline V gene data show CDR1 as SGDLS and CDR2 as YYNGEE. The length of the CDR3 is 15 residues. Input material: PBMCs. This sequence originates from a boy younger than 18 in good health and CMV-seronegative. The genes are TRBV9 and TRBJ2-3; 9 bases agree with TRBD2. This CDR3 is CASSVASGRSDTQYF. In DNA, the CDR3 is TGTGCCAGCAGCGTAGCGAGCGGGAGGTCAGATACGCAGTATTTT.